The clone carrying this T cell receptor beta chain has a handful of counts. Its matching antigen is unknown. One entry per CDR3 protein results from TCRdb running MiXCR on the reads. The data contain some 71,000 distinct CDR3 sequences, about a fifth of them singletons. The sample is drawn from a study of type 1 regulatory T cells. About the study: An in vitro protocol generated T-allo10, a Tr1-enriched, alloantigen-specific CD4 T cell product. Whole-study results and caveats: Compared with non-type 1 regulatory T cells, type 1 regulatory T cells showed a more restricted TCR repertoire.

The germline CDR1 and CDR2 sequences are DFQATT and SNEGSKA (reference sequence). The CDR3 is made up of 13 amino acids. Unmatched junction bases numbered 11, after V lost 6 bases and J lost 7 bases. The sequenced sample consisted of cultured type 1 regulatory T (Tr1) cells, either the whole culture or a sorted fraction (not recorded which). V is TRBV20-1 and J is TRBJ1-2; the match to TRBD1 covers 7 bases. This clonotype was sampled from a human donor in good health. The CDR3 sequence: CSARTGTESGYTF. In DNA, the CDR3 is TGCAGTGCGCGGACCGGGACAGAGTCTGGCTACACCTTC.